The 25 T cell receptor beta chains below were found in one sample sequenced in a study of T cell changes during pregnancy in multiple sclerosis. The table came from immunoSEQ multiplex PCR; TCRdb's copy has only in-frame clones and leaves some out. The table records 95,000 to 100,000 clones, more than 85% of them present only once. Sample: peripheral blood, taken in the second trimester of pregnancy. The receptors were sampled from a female donor with multiple sclerosis, enrolled in a pregnancy study.

The V and J genes are TRBV30 and TRBJ1-5, with 7 bases lining up with TRBD1. Germline CDR1 GTSNPN, CDR2 SVGIG (reference sequence). CDR3 length equals 13 residues. V lost 5 bases, J lost 7 bases, and 8 bases stayed unmatched. For the CDR3, the DNA is TGTGCCTGGCGGGACAGTGTTCGACAGCCCCAGCATTTT. Translating gives CAWRDSVRQPQHF.

The rearrangement joins TRBV10-3 to TRBJ1-4; TRBD1 matches at 10 bases. CDR1 is ENHRY, CDR2 SYGVKD, per germline. The J segment lost 0 bases and the V segment lost 10 bases, leaving 8 bases of the junction unmatched. The CDR3 spans 16 residues. In DNA, the CDR3 is TGTGCCACAGGACAGGGGGAGAAGGCAACTAATGAAAAACTGTTTTTT. Amino acids: CATGQGEKATNEKLFF.

This clone was seen a few times. This chain links TRBV28 with TRBJ1-1; no firm D call. Germline V gene lookup returns CDR1 MDHEN and CDR2 SYDVKM. Trimming removed 6 bases at V and 1 base at J, with 6 bases between. This CDR3 comprises 12 residues. The CDR3 region is CASRPRNTEAFF. CDR3 sequence (DNA): TGTGCCAGCAGGCCCAGGAACACTGAAGCTTTCTTT.

This clone appeared once. This chain links TRBV4-3 with TRBJ2-3; 12 bases match TRBD2. From germline, CDR1 is LGHNA and CDR2 YSLEER. This CDR3 is built from 20 residues. V lost 2 bases and J lost 3; bases outside the gene matches: 15. The CDR3 DNA is TGCGCCAGCAGCCAATCTACTAGCGGGAGGATTGTCGGTAGGACAGATACGCAGTATTTT. Translated: CASSQSTSGRIVGRTDTQYF.

V gene TRBV6-1 combines with J gene TRBJ2-5; D might be TRBD2 (6 bases). Germline values: CDR1 MNHNS, CDR2 SASEGT. The CDR3 loop spans 14 amino acids. Deletions cut 7 bases from V and 4 bases from J, with 16 bases between. The CDR3 sequence: CASTEGSGRETQYF. As DNA, the CDR3 is TGTGCCAGCACAGAGGGTAGCGGACGAGAGACCCAGTACTTC.

The gene calls are TRBV28 and TRBJ2-7; 7 nucleotides match TRBD1. V shed 0 bases, J shed 0 bases, and the junction held 2 bases outside the gene matches. The CDR3 contains 15 residues. The germline CDR1 and CDR2 sequences are MDHEN and SYDVKM. CDR3: CASSLWGTDSYEQYF. CDR3 in DNA: TGTGCCAGCAGTTTATGGGGGACAGACTCCTACGAGCAGTACTTC. The full variable domain, in which reference TRBV28 and TRBJ2-7 provide the parts outside the CDR3, is DVKVTQSSRYLVKRTGEKVFLECVQDMDHENMFWYRQDPGLGLRLIYFSYDVKMKEKGDIPEGYSVSREKKERFSLILESASTNQTSMYLCASSLWGTDSYEQYFGPGTRLTVT.

The genes are TRBV14 and TRBJ2-5, with D perhaps matching TRBD2 (5 bases). With 1 base removed from V and 10 bases from J, the gap between germline ends came to 16 bases. Germline values: CDR1 SGHDN, CDR2 FVKESK. The CDR3 is 14 residues long. CDR3 sequence (DNA): TGTGCCAGCAGCCAAGGGGGAGCAAGGATCGACCAGTACTTC. Translated: CASSQGGARIDQYF.

This clone was picked up one time. V usage is TRBV29-1 and J usage is TRBJ2-7; D might be TRBD2 (6 bases). Germline V gene lookup returns CDR1 SQVTM and CDR2 ANQGSEA. V was cut by 4 bases and J by 6 bases, with 19 bases left in between. The CDR3 length is 14 residues. The CDR3, as DNA: TGCAGCGTTGGATCAGTCACGACAGCGGGCGAGCAGTACTTC. It translates to CSVGSVTTAGEQYF.

This clone was seen a single time. This chain joins TRBV9 and TRBJ1-3; weak D call: TRBD1 (5 bases). The length of the CDR3 is 17 residues. Trimming stripped 0 bases from V and 0 bases from J, with 13 bases between. CDR1 and CDR2 (germline): SGDLS, YYNGEE. The CDR3 nucleotides read TGTGCCAGCAGCGTAGATGGGACTCGCCGCTCTGGAAACACCATATATTTT. Its translation: CASSVDGTRRSGNTIYF.

The chain carries TRBV27 and TRBJ2-5; TRBD1 matches at 10 bases. Germline lookup yields CDR1 MNHEY and CDR2 SMNVEV (reference sequence). J was trimmed by 3 bases and V by 6 bases; bases with no gene match: 7. This CDR3 contains 15 residues. The CDR3 sequence: CASRGLGTGEETQYF. The CDR3 bases are TGTGCCAGCAGGGGTCTAGGGACAGGGGAAGAGACCCAGTACTTC.

The chain uses TRBV4-1 and TRBJ1-2; 8 nucleotides agree with TRBD1. The CDR3 consists of 17 residues. The ends lost 0 bases at V and 8 bases at J; junction bases unmatched: 14. Germline V gene data show CDR1 as MGHRA and CDR2 as YSYEKL. The CDR3 DNA follows: TGCGCCAGCAGCCAAGATCTCCGGGACCAGGGGGCTGGGGGCTACACCTTC. Translating gives CASSQDLRDQGAGGYTF.

The chain has TRBV25-1 and TRBJ2-1, with D possibly TRBD1 on 5 matching bases. V was shortened by 7 bases and J by 8 bases, with 15 bases between the two germline ends. CDR3 length: 13 residues. The germline V gene encodes CDR1 MGHDK and CDR2 SYGVNS. CDR3 region: CASTSAGAHEQFF. The CDR3, as DNA: TGTGCCAGCACTTCGGCTGGGGCGCATGAGCAGTTCTTC.

The chain combines TRBV28 with TRBJ2-1; D possibly corresponds to TRBD2 (5 bases). Per the germline V gene, CDR1 is MDHEN and CDR2 is SYDVKM. CDR3 length: 12 amino acids. V was cut by 9 bases and J by 7 bases, with 13 bases left in between. The CDR3 here is CASTQRGNEQFF. CDR3 bases: TGTGCCAGTACACAGAGAGGGAATGAGCAGTTCTTC.

V gene TRBV28 combines with J gene TRBJ2-1; 8 nucleotides match TRBD2. The CDR3 consists of 15 residues. J was trimmed by 2 bases and V by 10 bases; bases with no gene match: 10. Germline loops: CDR1 MDHEN, CDR2 SYDVKM. The CDR3 loop reads CATTKAGVPYNEQFF. In nucleotides, the CDR3 is TGTGCCACTACTAAAGCGGGAGTCCCCTACAATGAGCAGTTCTTC. Variable domain in full (rest from reference TRBV28 and TRBJ2-1): DVKVTQSSRYLVKRTGEKVFLECVQDMDHENMFWYRQDPGLGLRLIYFSYDVKMKEKGDIPEGYSVSREKKERFSLILESASTNQTSMYLCATTKAGVPYNEQFFGPGTRLTVL.

The chain carries TRBV7-8 and TRBJ2-1; 7 bases agree with TRBD2. V shed 4 bases, J shed 4 bases, and the junction held 7 bases outside the gene matches. Germline V CDR1 and CDR2: SGHVS, FQNEAQ. This CDR3 is built from 15 residues. The CDR3 DNA reads TGTGCCAGCAGCTCTCCTAGCGGCTTGTACAATGAGCAGTTCTTC. Its protein is CASSSPSGLYNEQFF.

This sequence joins TRBV9 and TRBJ2-1, with a weak D call TRBD2 (7 bases). Per the germline V gene, CDR1 is SGDLS and CDR2 is YYNGEE. CDR3 length equals 15 residues. Trimming shortened V by 4 bases and J by 4 bases, and 15 bases separated the two germline ends. The CDR3 DNA reads as TGTGCCAGCAGCCGAGGGGGGGCCGCTTACAATGAGCAGTTCTTC. It specifies CASSRGGAAYNEQFF.

The chain couples TRBV6-1 to TRBJ2-7; tentatively, D is TRBD2 (5 bases). The germline CDR1 and CDR2 sequences are MNHNS and SASEGT. The CDR3 runs to 12 residues. The V and J ends lost 6 bases and 7 bases respectively, with 13 bases between them. The DNA for the CDR3 is TGTGCCAGCAGAGGAGGTAGCGTGGAGCAGTACTTC. Translation gives CASRGGSVEQYF.

The sample holds a few counts of this clone. This chain connects TRBV13 to TRBJ2-5, with 9 bases that match TRBD2. This CDR3 has 16 residues. Per germline, CDR1 PRHDT and CDR2 FYEKMQ (reference sequence). V was clipped by 5 bases and J by 5 bases; unmatched bases: 12. The CDR3 nucleotides read TGTGCCAGCAGCGGAGGGTTAGCGGGAGCAGGGGAGACCCAGTACTTC. It is translated as CASSGGLAGAGETQYF.

The sample holds one count of this clone. The V and J genes are TRBV12-5 and TRBJ2-7; weak D call: TRBD1 (6 bases). V shed 1 base and J shed 5 bases, with 15 bases lying between them. CDR3 size: 15 residues. From germline, CDR1 is LGHNT and CDR2 FRNRAP. The CDR3 DNA is TGTGCTAGTGGTTTGGGGCAGGGGTCTCTCCACGAGCAGTACTTC. It yields the protein CASGLGQGSLHEQYF.

The chain combines TRBV6-5 with TRBJ2-7; 7 bases are a match to TRBD2. V gave up 4 bases and J gave up 0 bases; unmatched junction bases: 9. CDR3 size: 16 residues. From germline, CDR1 is MNHEY and CDR2 SVGAGI. For the CDR3, the DNA is TGTGCCAGCAGTTCTTTGGTTGGCGGGAGCTCCTACGAGCAGTACTTC. It specifies CASSSLVGGSSYEQYF.

This clone turned up a few times. The CDR3 reads CASSQGLAEVSYEQYF. The CDR3 DNA follows: TGTGCCAGCAGCCAAGGACTAGCGGAAGTCTCCTACGAGCAGTACTTC. This rearrangement joins TRBV4-2 to TRBJ2-7; 9 bases are a match to TRBD2. The CDR3 sequence is 16 residues long. Germline CDR1 is LGHNA and CDR2 is YNFKEQ. The trim removed 1 base at V and 0 bases at J, leaving 4 bases unmatched.

This clone was detected only once. The gene calls are TRBV7-9 and TRBJ2-7; D gene unclear. V shed 0 bases and J shed 2 bases, with 11 bases lying between them. This CDR3 has 15 amino acids. Germline V gene data show CDR1 as SEHNR and CDR2 as FQNEAQ (reference sequence). The CDR3 loop is CASSLALSQTYEQYF. The CDR3 DNA sequence: TGTGCCAGCAGCTTAGCGCTAAGCCAAACCTACGAGCAGTACTTC.

The chain uses TRBV10-3 and TRBJ2-5; 9 bases agree with TRBD2. This CDR3 has 17 amino acids. CDR1 is ENHRY and CDR2 is SYGVKD in the germline V gene. The trim removed 4 bases at V and 0 bases at J, leaving 9 bases unmatched. The CDR3 loop is CAISGDSAGGYQETQYF. The CDR3 region has the DNA TGTGCCATCAGTGGGGACTCTGCGGGGGGGTACCAAGAGACCCAGTACTTC.

The CDR3 coding sequence is TGTGCCAGCAGCTCGACTAGCGGGGCACCGCCGCAGTACTTC. It encodes CASSSTSGAPPQYF. The chain has TRBV7-2 and TRBJ2-7; 11 positions agree with TRBD2. V was pared by 4 bases and J by 9 bases, with 8 bases of the junction left unmatched. Germline V gene data show CDR1 as SGHTA and CDR2 as FQGNSA. This CDR3 is 14 amino acids long.

The chain is built from TRBV13 and TRBJ2-6; D is uncertain. The V end was cut by 6 bases, the J end by 0 bases, with 6 bases between. The germline gives CDR1 PRHDT, CDR2 FYEKMQ (reference sequence). The CDR3 loop spans 14 amino acids. As DNA, the CDR3 is TGTGCCAGCAGTGAGGTCTCTGGGGCCAACGTCCTGACTTTC. Translated, it gives CASSEVSGANVLTF.